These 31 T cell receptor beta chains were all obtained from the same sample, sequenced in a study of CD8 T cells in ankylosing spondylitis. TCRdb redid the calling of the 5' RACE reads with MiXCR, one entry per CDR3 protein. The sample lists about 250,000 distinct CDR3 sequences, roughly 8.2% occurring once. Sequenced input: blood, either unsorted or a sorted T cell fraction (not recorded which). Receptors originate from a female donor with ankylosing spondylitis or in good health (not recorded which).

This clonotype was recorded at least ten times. CDR3 sequence reads: CSAREALASQYF. The CDR3 coding sequence is TGCAGTGCTAGAGAAGCCCTAGCGTCTCAGTACTTC. V usage is TRBV20-1 and J usage is TRBJ2-5, with TRBD2 as a possible D gene (6 bases). The CDR3 is made up of 12 amino acids. V gave up 0 bases and J gave up 11 bases, with 13 bases separating them. Looked up from germline, CDR1 is DFQATT and CDR2 is SNEGSKA (reference sequence).

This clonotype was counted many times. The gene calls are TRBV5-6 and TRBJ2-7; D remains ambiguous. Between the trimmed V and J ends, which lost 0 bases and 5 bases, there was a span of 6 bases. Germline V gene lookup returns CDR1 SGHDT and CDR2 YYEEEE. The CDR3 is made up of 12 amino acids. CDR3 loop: CASSLGQNEQYF. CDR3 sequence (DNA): TGTGCCAGCAGCTTGGGGCAGAACGAGCAGTACTTC.

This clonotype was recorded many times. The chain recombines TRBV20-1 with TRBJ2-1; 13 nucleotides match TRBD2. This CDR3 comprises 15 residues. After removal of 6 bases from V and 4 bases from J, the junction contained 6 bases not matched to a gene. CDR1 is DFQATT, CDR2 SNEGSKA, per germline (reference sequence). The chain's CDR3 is CSARTSGSLYNEQFF. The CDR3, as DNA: TGCAGTGCCCGGACTAGCGGGAGTTTATACAATGAGCAGTTCTTC.

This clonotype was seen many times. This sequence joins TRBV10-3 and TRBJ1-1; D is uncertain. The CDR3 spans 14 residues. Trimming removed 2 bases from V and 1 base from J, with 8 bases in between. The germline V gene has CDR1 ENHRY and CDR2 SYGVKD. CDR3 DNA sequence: TGTGCCATCAGTGAGCGGACGGGGAACACTGAAGCTTTCTTT. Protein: CAISERTGNTEAFF.

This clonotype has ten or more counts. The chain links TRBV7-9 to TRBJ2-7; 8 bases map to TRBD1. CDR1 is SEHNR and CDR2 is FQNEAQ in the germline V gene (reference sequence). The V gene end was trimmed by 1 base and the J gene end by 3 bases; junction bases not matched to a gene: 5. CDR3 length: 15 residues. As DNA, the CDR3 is TGTGCCAGCAGCTTAGTTCCAGGGACAGGCTACGAGCAGTACTTC. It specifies CASSLVPGTGYEQYF. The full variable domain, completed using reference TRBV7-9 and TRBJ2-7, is DTGVSQNPRHKITKRGQNVTFRCDPISEHNRLYWYRQTLGQGPEFLTYFQNEAQLEKSRLLSDRFSAERPKGSFSTLEIQRTEQGDSAMYLCASSLVPGTGYEQYFGPGTRLTVT.

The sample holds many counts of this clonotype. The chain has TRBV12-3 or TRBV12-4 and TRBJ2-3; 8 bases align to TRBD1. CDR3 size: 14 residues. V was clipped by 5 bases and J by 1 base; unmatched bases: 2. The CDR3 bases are TGTGCCAGCAGTGGGACAGGCGGCACAGATACGCAGTATTTT. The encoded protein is CASSGTGGTDTQYF.

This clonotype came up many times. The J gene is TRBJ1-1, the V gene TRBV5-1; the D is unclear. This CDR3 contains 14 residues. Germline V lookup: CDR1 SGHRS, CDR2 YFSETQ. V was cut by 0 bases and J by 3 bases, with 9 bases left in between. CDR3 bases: TGCGCCAGCAGCTTGGCAATAGGTCACACTGAAGCTTTCTTT. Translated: CASSLAIGHTEAFF.

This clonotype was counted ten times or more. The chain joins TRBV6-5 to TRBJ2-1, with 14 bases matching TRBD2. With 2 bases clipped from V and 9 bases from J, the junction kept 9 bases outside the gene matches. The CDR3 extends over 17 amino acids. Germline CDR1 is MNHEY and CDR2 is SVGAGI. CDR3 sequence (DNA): TGTGCCAGCAGTTACGGGTCCGGGACTAGCGGGAGTAGTGAGCAGTTCTTC. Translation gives CASSYGSGTSGSSEQFF.

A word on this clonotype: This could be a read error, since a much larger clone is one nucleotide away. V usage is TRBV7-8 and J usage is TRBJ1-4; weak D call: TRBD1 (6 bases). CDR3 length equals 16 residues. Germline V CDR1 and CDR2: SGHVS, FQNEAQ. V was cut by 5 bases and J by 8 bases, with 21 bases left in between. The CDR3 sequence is CASSPHTPGHGEKLFF. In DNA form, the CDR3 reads TGTGCCAGCAGCCCCCACACGCCGGGACATGGAGAAAAACTGTTTTTT.

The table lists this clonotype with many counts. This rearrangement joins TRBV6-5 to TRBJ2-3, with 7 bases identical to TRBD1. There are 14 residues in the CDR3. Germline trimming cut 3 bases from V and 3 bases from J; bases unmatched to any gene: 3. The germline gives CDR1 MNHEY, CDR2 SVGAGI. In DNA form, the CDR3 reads TGTGCCAGCAGTTATAGGGGGCGTACAGATACGCAGTATTTT. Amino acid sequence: CASSYRGRTDTQYF.

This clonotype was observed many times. CDR3 coding DNA: TGTGCCAGCAGCTCGGGCATACAACTTGAAGCTTTCTTT. This codes for CASSSGIQLEAFF. V usage is TRBV7-8 and J usage is TRBJ1-1; D gene uncertain. CDR1 is SGHVS, CDR2 FQNEAQ, per germline. The V and J ends lost 4 bases and 7 bases respectively, with 13 bases between them. The CDR3 runs 13 residues. Combining the CDR3 with reference TRBV7-8 and TRBJ1-1 gives the whole variable domain GAGVSQSPRYKVAKRGQDVALRCDPISGHVSLFWYQQALGQGPEFLTYFQNEAQLDKSGLPSDRFFAERPEGSVSTLKIQRTQQEDSAVYLCASSSGIQLEAFFGQGTRLTVV.

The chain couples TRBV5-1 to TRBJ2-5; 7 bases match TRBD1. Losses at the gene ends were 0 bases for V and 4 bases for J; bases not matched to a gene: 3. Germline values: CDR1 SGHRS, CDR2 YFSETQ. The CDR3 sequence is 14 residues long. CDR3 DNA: TGCGCCAGCAGCTTGGGGGACAGCCTAGAGACCCAGTACTTC. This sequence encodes CASSLGDSLETQYF.

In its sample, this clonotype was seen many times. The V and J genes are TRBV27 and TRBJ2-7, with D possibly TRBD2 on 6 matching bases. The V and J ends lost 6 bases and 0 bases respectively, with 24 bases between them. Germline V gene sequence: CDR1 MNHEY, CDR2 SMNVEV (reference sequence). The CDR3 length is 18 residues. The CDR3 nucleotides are TGTGCCAGCAGCCCAATAACGGGAGACTTTCATAGCTCCTACGAGCAGTACTTC. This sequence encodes CASSPITGDFHSSYEQYF.

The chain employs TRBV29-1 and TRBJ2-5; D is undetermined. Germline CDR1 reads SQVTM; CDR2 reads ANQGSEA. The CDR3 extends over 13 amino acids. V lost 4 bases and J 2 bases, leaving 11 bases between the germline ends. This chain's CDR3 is CSVGRAEQETQYF. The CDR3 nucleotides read TGCAGCGTTGGGCGAGCAGAACAAGAGACCCAGTACTTC.

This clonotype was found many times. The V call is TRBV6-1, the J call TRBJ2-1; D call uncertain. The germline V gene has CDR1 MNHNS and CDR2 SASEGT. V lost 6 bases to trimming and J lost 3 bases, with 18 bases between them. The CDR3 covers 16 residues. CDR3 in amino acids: CASRPPGQRYYNEQFF. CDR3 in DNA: TGTGCCAGCAGACCCCCCGGGCAGAGATACTACAATGAGCAGTTCTTC.

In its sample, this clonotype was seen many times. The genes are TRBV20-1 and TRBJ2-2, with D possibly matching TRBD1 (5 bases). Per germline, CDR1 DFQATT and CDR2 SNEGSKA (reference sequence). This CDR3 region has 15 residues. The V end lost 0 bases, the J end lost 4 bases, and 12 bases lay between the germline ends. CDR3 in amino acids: CSARDVIGVTGELFF. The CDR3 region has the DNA TGCAGTGCTAGAGACGTAATAGGGGTCACCGGGGAGCTGTTTTTT.

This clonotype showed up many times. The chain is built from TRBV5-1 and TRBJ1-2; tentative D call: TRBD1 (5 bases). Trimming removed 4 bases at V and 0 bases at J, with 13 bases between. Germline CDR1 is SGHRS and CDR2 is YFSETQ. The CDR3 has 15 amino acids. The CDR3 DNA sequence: TGCGCCAGCAGCCCTAGACAGACACCTAACTATGGCTACACCTTC. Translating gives CASSPRQTPNYGYTF.

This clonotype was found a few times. The CDR3 DNA reads as TGTGCCAGCAGCTTAGGGGTAGAAGAGACCCAGTACTTC. Encoded protein: CASSLGVEETQYF. The chain uses TRBV13 and TRBJ2-5; the D is unclear. The CDR3 spans 13 residues. Germline CDR1 is PRHDT and CDR2 is FYEKMQ (reference sequence). V was pared by 0 bases and J by 3 bases, with 5 bases between.

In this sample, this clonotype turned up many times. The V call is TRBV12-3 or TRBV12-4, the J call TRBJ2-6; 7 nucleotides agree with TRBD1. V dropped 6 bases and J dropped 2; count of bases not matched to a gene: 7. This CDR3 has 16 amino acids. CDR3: CASRHLQGAGANVLTF. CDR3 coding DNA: TGTGCCAGCAGACACCTTCAGGGGGCTGGGGCCAACGTCCTGACTTTC.

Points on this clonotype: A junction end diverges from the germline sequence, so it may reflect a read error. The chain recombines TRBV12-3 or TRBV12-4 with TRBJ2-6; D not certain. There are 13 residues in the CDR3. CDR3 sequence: CVSTNSGANVLTF. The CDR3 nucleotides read TGTGTCAGCACTAACTCTGGGGCCAACGTCCTGACTTTC.

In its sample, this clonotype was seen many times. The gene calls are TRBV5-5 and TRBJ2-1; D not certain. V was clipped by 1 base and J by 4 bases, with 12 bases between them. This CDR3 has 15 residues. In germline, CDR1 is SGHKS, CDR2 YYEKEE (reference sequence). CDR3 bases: TGTGCCAGCAGCTTGTATCCGAGTGCATACAATGAGCAGTTCTTC. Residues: CASSLYPSAYNEQFF.

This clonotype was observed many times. The CDR3 loop is CASSQGNGNNQPQHF. CDR3 nucleotide sequence: TGCGCCAGCAGCCAAGGTAACGGCAACAATCAGCCCCAGCATTTT. The chain joins TRBV4-1 to TRBJ1-5; no clear D. The CDR3 loop spans 15 amino acids. CDR1 is MGHRA and CDR2 is YSYEKL in the germline V gene. V lost 1 base to trimming and J lost 3 bases, with 10 bases between them.

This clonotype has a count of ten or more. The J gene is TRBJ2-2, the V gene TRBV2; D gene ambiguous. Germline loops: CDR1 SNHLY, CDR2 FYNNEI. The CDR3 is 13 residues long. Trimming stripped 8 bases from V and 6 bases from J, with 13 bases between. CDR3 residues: CASGLTTPGELFF. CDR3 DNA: TGTGCCAGCGGCCTGACAACGCCCGGGGAGCTGTTTTTT.

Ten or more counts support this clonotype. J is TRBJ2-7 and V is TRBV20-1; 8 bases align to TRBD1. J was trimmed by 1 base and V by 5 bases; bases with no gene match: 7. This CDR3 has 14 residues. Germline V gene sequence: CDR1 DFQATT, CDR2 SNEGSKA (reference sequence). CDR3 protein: CSADGQGTSYEQYF. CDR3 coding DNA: TGCAGTGCTGACGGACAGGGTACTTCCTACGAGCAGTACTTC.

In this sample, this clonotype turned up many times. CDR3: CASSEGPYNEQFF. CDR3 coding DNA: TGTGCCAGCAGTGAAGGACCCTACAATGAGCAGTTCTTC. This chain joins TRBV6-1 and TRBJ2-1; D uncertain. CDR1 and CDR2 (germline): MNHNS, SASEGT. Between the trimmed V and J ends, which lost 1 base and 2 bases, there was a span of 3 bases. The CDR3 is 13 residues long.

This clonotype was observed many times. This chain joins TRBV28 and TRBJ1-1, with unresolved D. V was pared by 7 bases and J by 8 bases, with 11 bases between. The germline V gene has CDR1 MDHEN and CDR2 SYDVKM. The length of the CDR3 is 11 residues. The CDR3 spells CASINSAEAFF. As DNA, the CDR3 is TGTGCCAGCATCAACTCCGCAGAAGCTTTCTTT.

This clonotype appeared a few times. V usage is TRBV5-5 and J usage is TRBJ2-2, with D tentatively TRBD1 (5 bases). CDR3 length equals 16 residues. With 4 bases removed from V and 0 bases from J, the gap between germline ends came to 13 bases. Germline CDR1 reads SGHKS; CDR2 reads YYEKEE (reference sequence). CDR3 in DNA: TGTGCCAGCAGCCCACGGACAAATGCGAACACCGGGGAGCTGTTTTTT. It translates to CASSPRTNANTGELFF.

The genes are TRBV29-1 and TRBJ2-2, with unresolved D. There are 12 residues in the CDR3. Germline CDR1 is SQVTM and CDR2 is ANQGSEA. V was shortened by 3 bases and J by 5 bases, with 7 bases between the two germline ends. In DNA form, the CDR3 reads TGCAGCGTTGACCTCGCAACCGGGGAGCTGTTTTTT. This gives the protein CSVDLATGELFF.

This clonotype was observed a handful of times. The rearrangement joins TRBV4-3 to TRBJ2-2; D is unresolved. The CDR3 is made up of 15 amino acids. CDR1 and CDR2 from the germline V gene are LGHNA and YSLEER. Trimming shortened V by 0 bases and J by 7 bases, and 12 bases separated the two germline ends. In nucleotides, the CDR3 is TGCGCCAGCAGCCAAGATCTGTGGCTCCTCGGGGAGCTGTTTTTT. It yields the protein CASSQDLWLLGELFF.

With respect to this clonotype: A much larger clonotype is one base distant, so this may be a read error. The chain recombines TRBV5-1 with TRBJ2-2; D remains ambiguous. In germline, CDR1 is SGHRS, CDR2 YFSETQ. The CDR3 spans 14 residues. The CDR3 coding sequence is TGCGCCAGCATCTTGTGGCAGCACACCGGGGAGCTGTTTTTT. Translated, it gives CASILWQHTGELFF.

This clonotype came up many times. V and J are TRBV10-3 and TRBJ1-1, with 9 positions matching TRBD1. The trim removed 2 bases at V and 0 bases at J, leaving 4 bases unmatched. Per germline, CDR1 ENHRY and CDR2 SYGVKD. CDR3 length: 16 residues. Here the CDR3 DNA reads TGTGCCATCAGTGAGCGGGACAGGGCATTGAACACTGAAGCTTTCTTT. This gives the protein CAISERDRALNTEAFF.